What follows are 21 T cell receptor beta chains derived from one specimen sequenced in a study of blood T cell repertoires in COVID-19 (dated by TCRdb to about 2020). Libraries came from the immunoSEQ multiplex PCR assay. The clones in this table, taken by TCRdb from immuneACCESS, are in-frame only. Not every clone is retained; where verified, under half of the shortfall comes from an unresolved V gene, and the cause of the rest is unknown. The sample yields about 180,000 clones; about 86% were counted once. Around 21% of the sample goes to the ten largest clones. Input material: peripheral blood. The receptors here all came from a man in his 70s with active or convalescent COVID-19.

This clone was observed once. The chain links TRBV6-4 to TRBJ2-7; the match to TRBD2 covers 9 bases. Germline loops: CDR1 MRHNA, CDR2 SNTAGT. CDR3 length: 14 amino acids. After removal of 5 bases from V and 3 bases from J, the junction contained 5 bases not matched to a gene. The CDR3 sequence is CASSPTSGNYEQYF. As DNA, the CDR3 is TGTGCCAGCAGTCCGACTAGCGGAAACTACGAGCAGTACTTC.

The rearrangement joins TRBV21-1 to TRBJ1-1. TRBV21-1 is a pseudogene locus. CDR3 length equals 15 residues. CDR3 residues: CASSKLKRTWTEAFF. CDR3 bases: TGTGCCAGCAGCAAATTAAAGCGGACCTGGACTGAAGCTTTCTTT.

The chain links TRBV7-9 to TRBJ2-1; D not resolved. Germline loops: CDR1 SEHNR, CDR2 FQNEAQ (reference sequence). This CDR3 has 14 residues. Trimming cost V 2 bases and J 2 bases, with 7 bases left between them. CDR3 sequence (DNA): TGTGCCAGCAGCTTATCCGCGGCCTACAATGAGCAGTTCTTC. Its protein product is CASSLSAAYNEQFF.

The chain is built from TRBV6-2 or TRBV6-3 and TRBJ1-5; D might be TRBD1 (5 bases). Per germline, CDR1 MNHEY and CDR2 SVGEGT. The CDR3 consists of 16 residues. Trimming pared 5 bases from V and 6 bases from J, leaving 20 bases between. The CDR3 loop is CASSTGPGHVGQPQHF. The CDR3 coding sequence is TGTGCCAGCAGTACCGGACCAGGGCACGTTGGTCAGCCCCAGCATTTT.

The V gene is TRBV11-2, the J gene TRBJ2-1, with a tentative D call TRBD2 (5 bases). CDR3 length: 12 amino acids. Germline V lookup: CDR1 SGHAT, CDR2 FQNNGV. Trimming took off 1 base at V and 8 bases at J, with 6 bases between the two ends. This CDR3 reads CASSLVRDEQFF. DNA of the CDR3: TGTGCCAGCAGCTTAGTGAGGGATGAGCAGTTCTTC.

J is TRBJ2-7 and V is TRBV27; TRBD1 agrees at 7 bases. The CDR3 has 14 amino acids. CDR1 MNHEY and CDR2 SMNVEV come from the germline V gene (reference sequence). V trimming: 4 bases; J trimming: 6 bases; junction bases outside the gene matches: 9. The CDR3 DNA reads TGTGCCAGCAGTTCACAGGGGCGACTGGGCGAGCAGTACTTC. It codes for CASSSQGRLGEQYF.

The chain combines TRBV6-6 with TRBJ1-4; D perhaps matches TRBD1 (5 bases). The V gene lost 6 bases and the J gene lost 7 bases, with 9 bases spanning the gap. This CDR3 spans 12 amino acids. Germline V gene data show CDR1 as MNHNY and CDR2 as SVGAGI (reference sequence). The CDR3 DNA is TGTGCCAGCAGGGATAGGGGTGAAAAACTGTTTTTT. Residues: CASRDRGEKLFF.

This chain uses TRBV5-6 with TRBJ2-3; D may be TRBD1 (6 bases). Germline CDR1 reads SGHDT; CDR2 reads YYEEEE. Trimming cost V 1 base and J 3 bases, with 12 bases left between them. The CDR3 extends over 15 amino acids. In nucleotides, the CDR3 is TGTGCCAGCAGCTTGTCAGGGGCCGGGACAGATACGCAGTATTTT. This codes for CASSLSGAGTDTQYF.

V is TRBV6-2 or TRBV6-3 and J is TRBJ1-1; D remains unclear. CDR1 is MNHEY and CDR2 is SVGEGT in the germline V gene. The CDR3 totals 12 residues. Trimming pared 3 bases from V and 4 bases from J, leaving 6 bases between. This CDR3 is CASSYLATEAFF. CDR3 nucleotides: TGTGCCAGCAGTTATCTGGCCACTGAAGCTTTCTTT.

The genes are TRBV6-6 and TRBJ2-2; weak D call: TRBD1 (5 bases). V was clipped by 4 bases and J by 2 bases, with 8 bases between them. This CDR3 contains 14 residues. In germline, CDR1 is MNHNY, CDR2 SVGAGI (reference sequence). DNA of the CDR3: TGTGCCAGCAGTTTTCAGGGAAACACCGGGGAGCTGTTTTTT. Encoded protein: CASSFQGNTGELFF.

The chain employs TRBV5-1 and TRBJ1-3, with D possibly TRBD1 on 6 matching bases. The CDR3 consists of 17 residues. Trimming removed 3 bases from V and 0 bases from J, with 16 bases in between. The germline CDR1 and CDR2 sequences are SGHRS and YFSETQ. The CDR3 DNA reads TGCGCCAGCAGCTCAGGCCTACAGGGCAGCTCTGGAAACACCATATATTTT. Protein product: CASSSGLQGSSGNTIYF.

The chain couples TRBV9 to TRBJ1-2, with D possibly matching TRBD1 (5 bases). Germline CDR1 reads SGDLS; CDR2 reads YYNGEE. V lost 0 bases and J lost 7, with 10 bases in between. This CDR3 has 13 residues. The CDR3 DNA follows: TGTGCCAGCAGCGTAGATGGGGCAGGTGGCTACACCTTC. Translation gives CASSVDGAGGYTF. Full variable domain (outside the CDR3, taken from reference TRBV9 and TRBJ1-2): DSGVTQTPKHLITATGQRVTLRCSPRSGDLSVYWYQQSLDQGLQFLIQYYNGEERAKGNILERFSAQQFPDLHSELNLSSLELGDSALYFCASSVDGAGGYTFGSGTRLTVV.

The CDR3 sequence: CASKDRLYNEQFF. The CDR3, as DNA: TGTGCCAGTAAGGACAGACTCTACAATGAGCAGTTCTTC. The chain links TRBV19 to TRBJ2-1; D possibly corresponds to TRBD1 (6 bases). Germline lookup yields CDR1 LNHDA and CDR2 SQIVND (reference sequence). The CDR3 is 13 residues long. V was cut by 7 bases and J by 3 bases, with 10 bases left in between.

The chain combines TRBV11-2 with TRBJ1-3, with D possibly being TRBD1 (5 bases). V lost 5 bases to trimming and J lost 3 bases, with 11 bases between them. There are 14 residues in the CDR3. Per germline, CDR1 SGHAT and CDR2 FQNNGV. CDR3 coding DNA: TGTGCCAGCAGCCTACAGGCTAGTGGAAACACCATATATTTT. It codes for CASSLQASGNTIYF.

The chain is built from TRBV4-3 and TRBJ2-7; 8 bases are a match to TRBD1. V lost 0 bases, J lost 1 base, and 11 bases stayed unmatched. The length of the CDR3 is 18 residues. Looked up from germline, CDR1 is LGHNA and CDR2 is YSLEER. CDR3 protein: CASSQDSMDREDSYEQYF. In nucleotides, the CDR3 is TGCGCCAGCAGCCAAGATAGCATGGACAGGGAGGATTCCTACGAGCAGTACTTC.

J is TRBJ2-7 and V is TRBV7-2; D is unclear. The germline CDR1 and CDR2 sequences are SGHTA and FQGNSA. The V gene lost 4 bases and the J gene lost 7 bases, with 11 bases spanning the gap. The CDR3 has 12 residues. CDR3 sequence (DNA): TGTGCCAGCAGCTCCTCCGTACAGGAGCAGTACTTC. Its protein product is CASSSSVQEQYF. The full variable domain, its missing parts supplied by reference TRBV7-2 and TRBJ2-7, is GAGVSQSPSNKVTEKGKDVELRCDPISGHTALYWYRQSLGQGLEFLIYFQGNSAPDKSGLPSDRFSAERTGGSVSTLTIQRTQQEDSAVYLCASSSSVQEQYFGPGTRLTVT.

V is TRBV15 and J is TRBJ2-7, with 8 bases aligning to TRBD2. The CDR3 spans 16 residues. CDR1 is LNHNV and CDR2 is YYDKDF in the germline V gene (reference sequence). Losses at the gene ends were 3 bases for V and 3 bases for J; bases not matched to a gene: 10. The CDR3 is CATSRPGGSHSYEQYF. DNA of the CDR3: TGTGCCACCAGCAGGCCGGGAGGGTCCCATAGCTACGAGCAGTACTTC.

The chain employs TRBV24-1 and TRBJ1-1, with unresolved D. The CDR3 consists of 13 residues. Germline CDR1 KGHDR, CDR2 SFDVKD. V was clipped by 4 bases and J by 6 bases, with 11 bases between them. The CDR3 DNA sequence: TGTGCCACCAGTGACACCTACCTCTCTGAAGCTTTCTTT. It is translated as CATSDTYLSEAFF.

The genes are TRBV6-5 and TRBJ2-7; tentative D call: TRBD2 (6 bases). The germline CDR1 and CDR2 sequences are MNHEY and SVGAGI. The CDR3 loop spans 15 amino acids. The V end lost 10 bases, the J end lost 0 bases, and 19 bases lay between the germline ends. CDR3 sequence: CATTPQRVLSYEQYF. Here the CDR3 DNA reads TGTGCCACCACCCCCCAGCGGGTCCTCTCCTACGAGCAGTACTTC.

The J gene is TRBJ1-5, the V gene TRBV7-3, with a possible D match to TRBD1 (6 bases). The CDR3 loop spans 13 amino acids. The ends were cut back, 2 bases at V and 4 bases at J, with 6 bases in the middle. In germline, CDR1 is SGHTA, CDR2 FQGTGA. The CDR3 DNA sequence: TGTGCCAGCAGCTTAGGGACAAATCAGCCCCAGCATTTT. Translating gives CASSLGTNQPQHF. Looking up the rest from reference TRBV7-3 and TRBJ1-5 gives the full variable domain: GAGVSQTPSNKVTEKGKYVELRCDPISGHTALYWYRQSLGQGPEFLIYFQGTGAADDSGLPNDRFFAVRPEGSVSTLKIQRTERGDSAVYLCASSLGTNQPQHFGDGTRLSIL.

The chain links TRBV7-9 to TRBJ2-5; 9 bases match TRBD1. This CDR3 region has 16 residues. With V trimmed by 5 bases and J by 2 bases, 9 bases remained unmatched. The germline V gene has CDR1 SEHNR and CDR2 FQNEAQ (reference sequence). CDR3: CASSPMTGGLQETQYF. In nucleotides, the CDR3 is TGTGCCAGCAGCCCTATGACAGGGGGTTTACAAGAGACCCAGTACTTC.